These 14 T cell receptor beta chains were all obtained from the same sample, sequenced in a study of T cell responses to AZD1222 COVID-19 vaccine. TCRdb's copy holds only in-frame clones and misses some; the assay was immunoSEQ multiplex PCR. The profile covers fewer than 200,000 clones, with more than 90% appearing a single time and less than 3% taken by the ten largest. Sequencing used peripheral blood, obtained on day 0 of AZD1222 vaccination. The receptors here all came from an adult in good health.

This clone showed up just once. This chain uses TRBV10-2 with TRBJ2-2; TRBD1 is a possible D gene (5 bases). V gave up 4 bases and J gave up 6 bases, with 6 bases separating them. The germline gives CDR1 WSHSY, CDR2 SAAADI. The CDR3 has 12 amino acids. The DNA for the CDR3 is TGCGCCAGCAGTGCAGGGTCCGGGGAGCTGTTTTTT. This encodes CASSAGSGELFF.

The gene calls are TRBV19 and TRBJ2-7; D is undetermined. The ends were cut back, 3 bases at V and 13 bases at J, with 19 bases in the middle. In germline, CDR1 is LNHDA, CDR2 SQIVND (reference sequence). The CDR3 length is 13 residues. CDR3 nucleotides: TGTGCCAGTAGTATTAGGCCGTTTACTCCTGCCTACTTC. Translated, it gives CASSIRPFTPAYF.

The chain recombines TRBV30 with TRBJ2-3; TRBD1 agrees at 7 bases. Germline lookup yields CDR1 GTSNPN and CDR2 SVGIG (reference sequence). Trimming removed 4 bases from V and 2 bases from J; junction bases left unmatched: 6. The length of the CDR3 is 14 residues. The CDR3 loop reads CAWNPQGVTDTQYF. The CDR3 bases are TGTGCCTGGAATCCCCAGGGGGTCACAGATACGCAGTATTTT.

The chain is built from TRBV20-1 and TRBJ2-2, with unresolved D. Germline loops: CDR1 DFQATT, CDR2 SNEGSKA (reference sequence). CDR3 size: 11 residues. The V and J ends lost 5 bases and 2 bases respectively, with 3 bases between them. The CDR3 protein is CSALNTGELFF. CDR3 in DNA: TGCAGTGCTCTTAACACCGGGGAGCTGTTTTTT.

The chain combines TRBV5-1 with TRBJ2-6, with 10 bases identical to TRBD2. This CDR3 comprises 18 residues. Losses at the gene ends were 0 bases for V and 0 bases for J; bases not matched to a gene: 3. Germline V lookup: CDR1 SGHRS, CDR2 YFSETQ. The DNA of the CDR3 is TGCGCCAGCAGCTTGGTACCTAGCGGGAGCTCTGGGGCCAACGTCCTGACTTTC. Translated, it gives CASSLVPSGSSGANVLTF.

This chain joins TRBV2 and TRBJ1-2; no clear D. The CDR3 has 13 amino acids. Germline CDR1 reads SNHLY; CDR2 reads FYNNEI. V lost 7 bases to trimming and J lost 5 bases, with 14 bases between them. The CDR3 loop reads CASIGGNDYGYTF. The CDR3 bases are TGTGCCAGCATCGGAGGGAACGATTATGGCTACACCTTC.

The V gene is TRBV12-5, the J gene TRBJ2-7; 7 positions agree with TRBD2. The germline V gene has CDR1 LGHNT and CDR2 FRNRAP. CDR3 size: 16 residues. The J segment lost 0 bases and the V segment lost 3 bases, leaving 8 bases of the junction unmatched. The CDR3 sequence: CASGLIERDRSYEQYF. The DNA of the CDR3 is TGTGCTAGTGGTTTAATCGAGCGGGACCGCTCCTACGAGCAGTACTTC.

V is TRBV6-2 or TRBV6-3 and J is TRBJ1-3; D uncertain. Germline V lookup: CDR1 MNHEY, CDR2 SVGEGT. V shed 6 bases and J shed 0 bases, with 12 bases lying between them. CDR3 length: 15 amino acids. In DNA, the CDR3 is TGTGCCAGCAGCCAAAAACAGCACTCTGGAAACACCATATATTTT. It translates to CASSQKQHSGNTIYF.

J is TRBJ2-3 and V is TRBV5-1; 7 nucleotides line up with TRBD1. The CDR3 loop spans 16 amino acids. J was trimmed by 3 bases and V by 1 base; bases with no gene match: 8. Germline lookup yields CDR1 SGHRS and CDR2 YFSETQ. The CDR3 here is CASSLQRQGSTDTQYF. The CDR3 DNA reads as TGCGCCAGCAGCTTGCAGCGACAGGGATCGACAGATACGCAGTATTTT.

This clone was seen more than once but under ten times. The rearrangement links TRBV21-1 to TRBJ1-3; the tabulated D call, TRBD1, remains unverified against the DNA. TRBV21-1 is noted as a pseudogene. CDR3 length equals 15 residues. The CDR3 sequence is CASSLDRGPGNTIYF. CDR3 sequence (DNA): TGTGCCAGCAGCCTAGACAGGGGCCCTGGAAACACCATATATTTT.

J is TRBJ2-7 and V is TRBV11-2; the D is unclear. The CDR3 has 17 residues. Trimming stripped 4 bases from V and 3 bases from J, with 22 bases between. Germline V gene sequence: CDR1 SGHAT, CDR2 FQNNGV. The CDR3 DNA sequence: TGTGCCAGCAGCTCTATACTTACACGTCCGGACGACTACGAGCAGTACTTC. Protein: CASSSILTRPDDYEQYF.

The chain carries TRBV5-1 and TRBJ2-5; 7 bases match TRBD1. The CDR3 extends over 14 amino acids. Trimming at V came to 4 bases and at J to 3 bases, leaving 6 bases not matched to a gene. CDR1 is SGHRS, CDR2 YFSETQ, per germline. The CDR3 nucleotides read TGCGCCAGCAGCATGGGTCAGGGGGAAGAGACCCAGTACTTC. Translation: CASSMGQGEETQYF.

This clone showed up just once. The chain employs TRBV7-8 and TRBJ2-3; a weak D match, TRBD1 (6 bases). Trimming took off 1 base at V and 3 bases at J, with 11 bases between the two ends. Per the germline V gene, CDR1 is SGHVS and CDR2 is FQNEAQ. The CDR3 is 15 amino acids. The CDR3 DNA reads TGTGCCAGCAGCTTAGGGGTGACAGGTACAGATACGCAGTATTTT. Encoded protein: CASSLGVTGTDTQYF.

This chain connects TRBV5-1 to TRBJ2-2; unclear D gene. The CDR3 is made up of 15 amino acids. Germline CDR1 and CDR2: SGHRS and YFSETQ. The V gene lost 1 base and the J gene lost 4 bases, with 11 bases spanning the gap. The chain's CDR3 is CASSLFDSLTGELFF. The CDR3, as DNA: TGCGCCAGCAGCTTGTTCGACTCGCTCACCGGGGAGCTGTTTTTT.